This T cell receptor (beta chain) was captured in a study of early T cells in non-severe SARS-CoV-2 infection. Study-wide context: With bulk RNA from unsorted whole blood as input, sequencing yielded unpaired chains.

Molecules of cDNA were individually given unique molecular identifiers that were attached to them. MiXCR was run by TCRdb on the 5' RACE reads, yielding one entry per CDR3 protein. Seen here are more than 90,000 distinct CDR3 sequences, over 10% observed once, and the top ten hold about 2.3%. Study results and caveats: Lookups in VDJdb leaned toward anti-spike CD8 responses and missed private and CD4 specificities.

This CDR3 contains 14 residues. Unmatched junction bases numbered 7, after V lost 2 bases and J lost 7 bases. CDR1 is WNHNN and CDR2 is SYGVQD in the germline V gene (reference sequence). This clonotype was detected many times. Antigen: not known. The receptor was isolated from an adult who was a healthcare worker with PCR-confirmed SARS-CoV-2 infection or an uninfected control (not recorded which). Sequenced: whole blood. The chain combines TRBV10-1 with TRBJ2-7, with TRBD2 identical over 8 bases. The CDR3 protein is CASSERASGYEQYF. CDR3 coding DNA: TGCGCCAGCAGTGAGCGGGCTAGCGGGTATGAGCAGTACTTC.